The clone carrying this T cell receptor (beta chain) has just a few counts. The method was immunoSEQ multiplex PCR; TCRdb's version includes in-frame clones alone and lacks a portion of them. This sample has 500,000 to 550,000 clones; about 84% occur once, and the top ten carry 0.01% to 0.015%. Germline assignment: CDR1 LGHNA and CDR2 YSLEER. V gave up 1 base and J gave up 2 bases; unmatched junction bases: 16. The CDR3 extends over 21 amino acids. The record originates from a study of shared T cell receptors in the human thymus. The same sample was also used in a study of human thymus T cells. As reported in that work: Surgeons resected thymus tissue during corrective heart surgery.

Source material: thymocytes. This clonotype was obtained from a boy younger than two with a congenital heart defect. This rearrangement joins TRBV4-3 to TRBJ2-3; 12 bases match TRBD2. The CDR3 sequence: CASSQGGFTSGRPTFTDTQYF. CDR3 sequence (DNA): TGCGCCAGCAGCCAAGGGGGTTTTACTAGCGGGAGGCCTACCTTCACAGATACGCAGTATTTT.